This T cell receptor beta chain was recovered during a study of T cell responses to AZD1222 COVID-19 vaccine. The table came from immunoSEQ multiplex PCR; TCRdb's copy has only in-frame clones and leaves some out. This sample yields some 86,000 clones, of which about 72% are seen a single time; more than 20% belongs to the top ten. In regard to this clone: No antigen is known for it.

Study results and caveats: Seropositive at baseline were only six AZD1222 recipients. Nearly half of unique spike-specific TCRs reportedly avoided B.1.351 and B.1.1.7 mutated regions. Once two AZD1222 doses were given, Spike-specific TCR breadth and depth went up. Donors were chiefly white British, with a greater number of females, and clonal diversity was perhaps underestimated.

The CDR3 totals 16 residues. The source of this sequence is an adult in good health. The input for sequencing was peripheral blood, taken on day 0 of AZD1222 vaccination. This chain joins TRBV21-1 and TRBJ2-7; TRBD2 was called by the table and not checked on the DNA. TRBV21-1 is designated a pseudogene. This chain's CDR3 is CASSFAWGGEGYEQYF. In DNA, the CDR3 is TGTGCCAGCAGCTTCGCGTGGGGGGGCGAGGGCTACGAGCAGTACTTC.